What follows are 29 T cell receptor beta chains derived from one specimen sequenced in a study of cytomegalovirus exposure and HLA in healthy donors. 60 Vbeta and 13 Jbeta primers were used in PCR. Using immunoSEQ multiplex PCR, the repertoire was profiled, and TCRdb retains in-frame clones only, with some absent. Here the sample spans around 170,000 clones, approximately 80% being singletons. The specimen sequenced was PBMCs. The receptors were sampled from a woman between 50 and 59 years old in good health and CMV-seropositive.

The table lists this clone with a few counts. The V gene is TRBV2, the J gene TRBJ1-6; D possibly corresponds to TRBD1 (5 bases). V lost 1 base, J lost 7 bases, and 14 bases lay in between. In germline, CDR1 is SNHLY, CDR2 FYNNEI. The CDR3 has 16 amino acids. This CDR3 is CASSEDSPGPNSPLHF. For the CDR3, the DNA is TGTGCCAGCAGTGAAGACTCTCCAGGGCCGAATTCACCCCTCCACTTT.

The chain uses TRBV18 and TRBJ1-3; 9 bases are shared with TRBD1. Germline loops: CDR1 KGHSH, CDR2 LQKENI. CDR3 length: 15 residues. Trimming took 1 base from V and 5 from J; bases not matched to a gene: 3. In DNA, the CDR3 is TGTGCCAGCTCACCACAAGGGACAGGGCGAAACACCATATATTTT. It translates to CASSPQGTGRNTIYF.

The chain is built from TRBV18 and TRBJ2-6; 9 positions match TRBD1. V trimming: 6 bases; J trimming: 1 base; junction bases outside the gene matches: 7. The CDR3 is 17 amino acids. The V gene's germline CDR1 is KGHSH and CDR2 LQKENI. Here the CDR3 DNA reads TGTGCCAGCTCCCCGGGACAGGGAGAATCTGGGGCCAACGTCCTGACTTTC. This sequence encodes CASSPGQGESGANVLTF. Full variable domain (outside the CDR3, taken from reference TRBV18 and TRBJ2-6): NAGVMQNPRHLVRRRGQEARLRCSPMKGHSHVYWYRQLPEEGLKFMVYLQKENIIDESGMPKERFSAEFPKEGPSILRIQQVVRGDSAAYFCASSPGQGESGANVLTFGAGSRLTVL.

The V gene is TRBV7-8, the J gene TRBJ2-5; 16 bases fit TRBD2. The V gene end was trimmed by 4 bases and the J gene end by 0 bases; junction bases not matched to a gene: 5. The germline V gene has CDR1 SGHVS and CDR2 FQNEAQ. The CDR3 contains 18 residues. The CDR3 nucleotides are TGTGCCAGCAGCTCTGGGACTAGCGGGAGGGAGTACCAAGAGACCCAGTACTTC. The encoded protein is CASSSGTSGREYQETQYF.

This sequence joins TRBV5-5 and TRBJ2-3; D uncertain. CDR1 is SGHKS and CDR2 is YYEKEE in the germline V gene (reference sequence). This CDR3 is 15 amino acids long. Trimming removed 0 bases from V and 2 bases from J, with 10 bases in between. CDR3 in amino acids: CASSLGPQFTDTQYF. CDR3 nucleotides: TGTGCCAGCAGCTTGGGTCCACAGTTCACAGATACGCAGTATTTT.

Here the CDR3 reads CASSTGGSGTGELFF. As DNA, the CDR3 is TGTGCCAGCAGCACCGGGGGTAGCGGCACCGGGGAGCTGTTTTTT. The chain couples TRBV7-3 to TRBJ2-2, with D tentatively TRBD2 (6 bases). The V and J ends lost 5 bases and 4 bases respectively, with 14 bases between them. Germline CDR1 and CDR2: SGHTA and FQGTGA. The CDR3 length is 15 residues.

The rearrangement uses TRBV6-5 and TRBJ2-2, with 11 positions matching TRBD1. CDR3 size: 16 residues. Germline trimming cut 4 bases from V and 6 bases from J; bases unmatched to any gene: 7. Germline CDR1 and CDR2: MNHEY and SVGAGI. The CDR3 bases are TGTGCCAGCAGTTCCGAAGGACAGGGGGCTCCCGGGGAGCTGTTTTTT. Translated, it gives CASSSEGQGAPGELFF.

This chain links TRBV5-6 with TRBJ1-2; D may be TRBD1 (6 bases). CDR1 and CDR2 (germline): SGHDT, YYEEEE. The CDR3 is 15 residues long. V was cut by 4 bases and J by 5 bases, with 18 bases left in between. In nucleotides, the CDR3 is TGTGCCAGCAGCCAGCCGACAGGTTGGGTTTATGGCTACACCTTC. Protein product: CASSQPTGWVYGYTF.

This sequence joins TRBV5-4 and TRBJ1-4; D unclear. V lost 1 base and J 3 bases, leaving 10 bases between the germline ends. Per the germline V gene, CDR1 is SGHNT and CDR2 is YYREEE (reference sequence). The CDR3 spans 15 residues. This chain's CDR3 is CASSLFKRANEKLFF. The CDR3 bases are TGTGCCAGCAGCTTGTTTAAGAGAGCTAATGAAAAACTGTTTTTT.

The chain links TRBV28 to TRBJ1-5, with a tentative D call TRBD1 (6 bases). The CDR3 spans 14 residues. Germline V gene lookup returns CDR1 MDHEN and CDR2 SYDVKM. Deletions cut 6 bases from V and 0 bases from J, with 9 bases between. The CDR3 region is CASRTQGSNQPQHF. CDR3 DNA sequence: TGTGCCAGCAGGACACAGGGTAGCAATCAGCCCCAGCATTTT. Drawing the rest from reference TRBV28 and TRBJ1-5, the complete variable domain is DVKVTQSSRYLVKRTGEKVFLECVQDMDHENMFWYRQDPGLGLRLIYFSYDVKMKEKGDIPEGYSVSREKKERFSLILESASTNQTSMYLCASRTQGSNQPQHFGDGTRLSIL.

This chain connects TRBV7-9 to TRBJ1-5; D is uncertain. This CDR3 has 14 residues. The V end lost 0 bases, the J end lost 2 bases, and 5 bases lay between the germline ends. The V gene's germline CDR1 is SEHNR and CDR2 FQNEAQ (reference sequence). The CDR3: CASSLAARNQPQHF. In DNA form, the CDR3 reads TGTGCCAGCAGCTTAGCGGCCCGCAATCAGCCCCAGCATTTT.

This clone was seen only a few times. This rearrangement joins TRBV28 to TRBJ2-5; D not certain. This CDR3 has 17 residues. The germline V and J ends were trimmed by 6 bases and 5 bases, with 25 bases remaining between them. CDR1 and CDR2 (germline): MDHEN, SYDVKM. The CDR3 bases are TGTGCCAGCAGACCCCATAAGGCGGCGACCCTCCCGGAGACCCAGTACTTC. Translating it yields CASRPHKAATLPETQYF.

This clone was found a few times. The chain combines TRBV18 with TRBJ2-7; TRBD1 might be the D (6 bases). This CDR3 is 14 amino acids long. The germline V gene encodes CDR1 KGHSH and CDR2 LQKENI. The ends were cut back, 4 bases at V and 6 bases at J, with 16 bases in the middle. The CDR3, as DNA: TGTGCCAGCTCACTAAGTATGGCAGGGGTCGAGCAGTACTTC. Translation: CASSLSMAGVEQYF.

The chain couples TRBV5-8 to TRBJ1-3; a possible D gene is TRBD1 (6 bases). V lost 4 bases and J lost 0, with 17 bases in between. The CDR3 totals 17 residues. CDR1 and CDR2 (germline): SGHTS, YDEGEE. This chain's CDR3 is CASSRMTGPISGNTIYF. CDR3 sequence (DNA): TGTGCCAGCAGCAGGATGACAGGACCCATCTCTGGAAACACCATATATTTT.

The chain recombines TRBV10-3 with TRBJ1-3; D may be TRBD1 (5 bases). V was cut by 5 bases and J by 4 bases, with 12 bases left in between. There are 14 residues in the CDR3. Germline loops: CDR1 ENHRY, CDR2 SYGVKD. The CDR3 protein is CAISPTEQGNTIYF. The DNA for the CDR3 is TGTGCCATCAGTCCGACAGAGCAAGGAAACACCATATATTTT.

This clone has more than one count but fewer than ten. The chain is built from TRBV11-3 and TRBJ2-7, with 8 nucleotides matching TRBD1. Germline V gene lookup returns CDR1 SGHNT and CDR2 YENEEA. The CDR3 covers 13 residues. Losses at the gene ends were 6 bases for V and 5 bases for J; bases not matched to a gene: 6. The CDR3 region is CASSRQGRNEQYF. The CDR3 DNA reads as TGTGCCAGCAGTCGACAGGGGAGGAACGAGCAGTACTTC.

The chain joins TRBV6-5 to TRBJ2-2, with 11 positions matching TRBD2. Trimming cost V 6 bases and J 3 bases; bases outside gene matches: 0. Germline lookup yields CDR1 MNHEY and CDR2 SVGAGI. The CDR3 loop spans 14 amino acids. The chain's CDR3 is CASRLAGDTGELFF. The CDR3 DNA reads as TGTGCCAGCAGACTAGCGGGAGACACCGGGGAGCTGTTTTTT.

The CDR3 loop reads CASRGTHQTYEQYF. CDR3 DNA: TGCGCCAGCCGAGGGACTCACCAGACCTACGAGCAGTACTTC. This sequence joins TRBV5-1 and TRBJ2-5; D perhaps matches TRBD2 (6 bases). The end of the DNA aligns better with TRBJ2-7, so the J call may be wrong. This CDR3 comprises 14 residues. CDR1 is SGHRS and CDR2 is YFSETQ in the germline V gene.

This chain links TRBV6-5 with TRBJ2-1; D may be TRBD2 (6 bases). The CDR3 sequence is 15 residues long. V was clipped by 2 bases and J by 2 bases, with 10 bases between them. From germline, CDR1 is MNHEY and CDR2 SVGAGI. The CDR3 nucleotides read TGTGCCAGCAGTTACACGCGGGAAGCCTACAATGAGCAGTTCTTC. The encoded protein is CASSYTREAYNEQFF.

This clone was detected a few times. V and J are TRBV18 and TRBJ1-2; no clear D gene. The CDR3 spans 12 residues. Per the germline V gene, CDR1 is KGHSH and CDR2 is LQKENI. V was shortened by 1 base and J by 5 bases, with 5 bases between the two germline ends. The CDR3 region is CASSPQEYGYTF. CDR3 sequence (DNA): TGTGCCAGCTCACCACAGGAGTATGGCTACACCTTC.

This clone appeared a single time. The chain combines TRBV5-1 with TRBJ1-4, with D maybe TRBD1 (5 bases). The CDR3 is 16 amino acids. The ends were cut back, 1 base at V and 7 bases at J, with 17 bases in the middle. Germline-derived CDR1 and CDR2 are SGHRS and YFSETQ. DNA for the CDR3: TGCGCCAGCAGCTTGTGGCGAAGCGGGGCGGGTGAAAAACTGTTTTTT. It codes for CASSLWRSGAGEKLFF.

This chain uses TRBV9 with TRBJ2-6, with D perhaps TRBD1 (6 bases). Per germline, CDR1 SGDLS and CDR2 YYNGEE. This CDR3 is 18 amino acids long. V was cut by 2 bases and J by 0 bases, with 15 bases left in between. The CDR3 region has the DNA TGTGCCAGCAGCGTTTCCAGGGGTGGAAGCTCTGGGGCCAACGTCCTGACTTTC. Amino acid sequence: CASSVSRGGSSGANVLTF.

Remarks on this clone: Other DNA sequences in this specimen translate into the identical CDR3. The V and J genes are TRBV6-4 and TRBJ2-7, with TRBD1 matching 8 bases. Germline loops: CDR1 MRHNA, CDR2 SNTAGT. V dropped 6 bases and J dropped 1; count of bases not matched to a gene: 17. The CDR3 has 18 residues. This chain's CDR3 is CASRTGTGSLCGSYEQYF. The DNA of the CDR3 is TGTGCCAGCAGAACCGGGACAGGCTCATTATGTGGGTCCTACGAGCAGTACTTC.

J is TRBJ2-1 and V is TRBV7-9, with D possibly matching TRBD1 (5 bases). The germline CDR1 and CDR2 sequences are SEHNR and FQNEAQ (reference sequence). The CDR3 spans 13 residues. With 4 bases removed from V and 10 bases from J, the gap between germline ends came to 14 bases. The CDR3 sequence is CASSSRVGAEQFF. The CDR3 nucleotides read TGTGCCAGCAGCTCCAGGGTTGGGGCCGAGCAGTTCTTC.

The chain links TRBV7-2 to TRBJ2-3; 10 bases map to TRBD2. This CDR3 has 18 amino acids. J lost 2 bases, V lost 0 bases, and 8 bases had no gene match. Germline CDR1 reads SGHTA; CDR2 reads FQGNSA. The CDR3 loop is CASSLAGLAGAYTDTQYF. The CDR3 bases are TGTGCCAGCAGCTTAGCCGGGCTAGCGGGAGCTTACACAGATACGCAGTATTTT.

The chain uses TRBV2 and TRBJ2-7; a weak D match, TRBD2 (6 bases). CDR1 is SNHLY, CDR2 FYNNEI, per germline. CDR3 length: 15 residues. V was cut by 1 base and J by 2 bases, with 12 bases left in between. The CDR3 coding sequence is TGTGCCAGCAGTGAAGGAAGGGACTTGACCTACGAGCAGTACTTC. Protein: CASSEGRDLTYEQYF. The full variable domain, its missing parts supplied by reference TRBV2 and TRBJ2-7, is EPEVTQTPSHQVTQMGQEVILRCVPISNHLYFYWYRQILGQKVEFLVSFYNNEISEKSEIFDDQFSVERPDGSNFTLKIRSTKLEDSAMYFCASSEGRDLTYEQYFGPGTRLTVT.

DNA for the CDR3: TGTGCCAGCTCCGGGGAATCGATGAACACTGAAGCTTTCTTT. Its protein product is CASSGESMNTEAFF. The rearrangement joins TRBV18 to TRBJ1-1; D remains unclear. Per germline, CDR1 KGHSH and CDR2 LQKENI. Trimming cost V 6 bases and J 0 bases, with 11 bases left between them. The CDR3 totals 14 residues.

The rearrangement uses TRBV5-6 and TRBJ2-7; D might be TRBD2 (6 bases). The CDR3 length is 15 residues. Trimming stripped 4 bases from V and 2 bases from J, with 16 bases between. Germline CDR1 SGHDT, CDR2 YYEEEE. CDR3 residues: CASSPPGGWAYEQYF. The CDR3 DNA follows: TGTGCCAGCAGCCCCCCCGGGGGATGGGCCTACGAGCAGTACTTC.

Only a few counts were recorded for this clone. The chain is built from TRBV11-2 and TRBJ1-1, with D possibly TRBD1 on 5 matching bases. CDR1 is SGHAT, CDR2 FQNNGV, per germline. V lost 4 bases to trimming and J lost 10 bases, with 25 bases between them. The CDR3 length is 16 residues. The CDR3 protein is CASSSLPHINLRGAFF. In DNA, the CDR3 is TGTGCCAGCAGCTCCCTCCCCCATATAAACCTAAGGGGAGCTTTCTTT.